This TCR beta chain was sequenced during a study of blood T cells in healthy people across ages. Combining a sample-barcoded 5' primer with a J-beta primer mix, a second PCR ran for about 7 to 11 cycles. Every cDNA molecule carried a tag from a template-switch adaptor bearing 12 random nucleotides. TCRdb re-called the 5' RACE reads through MiXCR, storing one row per CDR3 protein. The sample includes 1.4 million to 1.5 million distinct CDR3 sequences, 42% of them seen just once. This clonotype occurred a few times. There are 13 residues in the CDR3. CDR1 and CDR2 from the germline V gene are MNHNS and SASEGT.

The source material was blood. The clonotype originates from a woman between 18 and 29 years old in good health. The chain recombines TRBV6-1 with TRBJ2-4; D not resolved. Judging by the DNA end, TRBJ2-7 fits better; the J call may be wrong. CDR3: CASRKDGYYEQYF. CDR3 DNA: TGTGCCAGCAGGAAGGACGGATACTACGAGCAGTACTTC.